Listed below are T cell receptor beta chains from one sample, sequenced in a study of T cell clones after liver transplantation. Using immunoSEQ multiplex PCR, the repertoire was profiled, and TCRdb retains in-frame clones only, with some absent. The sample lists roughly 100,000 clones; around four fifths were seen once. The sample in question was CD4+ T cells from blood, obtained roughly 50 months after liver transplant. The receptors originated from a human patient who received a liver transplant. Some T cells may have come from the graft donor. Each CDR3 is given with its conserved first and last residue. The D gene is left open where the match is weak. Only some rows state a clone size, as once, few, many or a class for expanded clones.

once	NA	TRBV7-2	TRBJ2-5	CASSPMLAVQETQYF	TGTGCCAGCAGCCCCATGTTAGCGGTACAAGAGACCCAGTACTTC
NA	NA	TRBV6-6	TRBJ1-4	CASRYPAKGEKLFF	TGTGCCAGCAGATACCCGGCCAAGGGTGAAAAACTGTTTTTT
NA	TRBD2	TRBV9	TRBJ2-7	CASSVRPTSGSLNEQYF	TGTGCCAGCAGCGTAAGACCGACTAGCGGGAGTTTAAACGAGCAGTACTTC
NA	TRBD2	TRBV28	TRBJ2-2	CASRSLGLAGANTGELFF	TGTGCCAGCAGATCTCTTGGACTAGCGGGGGCGAACACCGGGGAGCTGTTTTTT
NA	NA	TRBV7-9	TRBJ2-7	CASSFWTGYEQYF	TGTGCCAGCAGCTTCTGGACTGGGTACGAGCAGTACTTC
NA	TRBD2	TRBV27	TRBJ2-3	CASSPQRNPQREMSTDTQYF	TGTGCCAGCAGTCCACAGAGAAACCCGCAGCGGGAGATGAGCACAGATACGCAGTATTTT
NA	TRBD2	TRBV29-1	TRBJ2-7	CSAGTTYEQYF	TGCAGCGCCGGGACTACTTACGAGCAGTACTTC
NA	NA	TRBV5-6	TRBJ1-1	CASSFRRTEAFF	TGTGCCAGCAGTTTTCGTAGGACTGAAGCTTTCTTT
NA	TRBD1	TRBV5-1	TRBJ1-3	CASSSGTVPNTIYF	TGCGCCAGCAGCTCGGGGACAGTTCCCAACACCATATATTTT
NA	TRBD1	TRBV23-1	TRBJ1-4	CARGDREKLFF	TGCGCCAGGGGGGACAGGGAAAAACTGTTTTTT
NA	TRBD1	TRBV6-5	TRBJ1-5	CASSEGGPQPQHF	TGTGCCAGCAGCGAAGGGGGCCCTCAGCCCCAGCATTTT
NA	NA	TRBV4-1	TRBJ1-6	CASSQGGAYNSPLHF	TGCGCCAGCAGCCAGGGGGGGGCTTACAATTCACCCCTCCACTTT
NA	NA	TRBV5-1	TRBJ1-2	CASSTLVGAGYTF	TGCGCCAGCAGCACCCTGGTGGGGGCTGGCTACACCTTC
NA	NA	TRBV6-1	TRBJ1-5	CASSEVGRGNQPQHF	TGTGCCAGCAGTGAAGTGGGGAGAGGGAATCAGCCCCAGCATTTT
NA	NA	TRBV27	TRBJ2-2	CASSFSRGSSNTGELFF	TGTGCCAGCAGTTTTTCCAGGGGTTCTTCAAACACCGGGGAGCTGTTTTTT
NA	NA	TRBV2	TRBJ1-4	CASERGAANEKLFF	TGTGCCAGCGAAAGAGGGGCTGCTAATGAAAAACTGTTTTTT
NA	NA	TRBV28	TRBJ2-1	CASTWEDGQFF	TGTGCCAGCACCTGGGAGGACGGGCAGTTCTTC
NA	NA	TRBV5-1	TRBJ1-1	CASSPGGPGPEAFF	TGCGCCAGCAGTCCTGGGGGGCCGGGGCCTGAAGCTTTCTTT
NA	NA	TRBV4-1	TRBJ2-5	CASSQDRGGARQETQYF	TGCGCCAGCAGCCAAGACCGGGGTGGAGCTCGTCAAGAGACCCAGTACTTC
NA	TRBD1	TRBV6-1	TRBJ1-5	CASSEGTGDNQPQHF	TGTGCCAGCAGTGAGGGGACAGGGGACAATCAGCCCCAGCATTTT
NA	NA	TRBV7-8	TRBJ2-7	CASSPWSQQREQYF	TGTGCCAGCAGCCCCTGGAGTCAGCAACGCGAGCAGTACTTC
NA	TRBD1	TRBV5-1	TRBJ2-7	CASSHPLGQGKTEGEQYF	TGCGCCAGCAGCCACCCTCTGGGACAGGGTAAAACAGAGGGGGAGCAGTACTTC
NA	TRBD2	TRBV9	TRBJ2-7	CASSVVLAVPTKPSYEQYF	TGTGCCAGCAGCGTAGTCCTAGCGGTCCCGACTAAGCCATCCTACGAGCAGTACTTC
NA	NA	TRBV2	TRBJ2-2	CASGSLRRVLTGELFF	TGTGCCAGCGGTAGTCTCAGGAGGGTCCTAACCGGGGAGCTGTTTTTT
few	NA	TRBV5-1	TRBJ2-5	CASSSGQYQETQYF	TGCGCCAGCAGCTCTGGACAGTACCAAGAGACCCAGTACTTC
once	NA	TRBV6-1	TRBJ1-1	CASSEDGRMNTEAFF	TGTGCCAGCAGTGAAGATGGCAGGATGAACACTGAAGCTTTCTTT
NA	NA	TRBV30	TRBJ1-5	CTGNQPQHF	TGTACCGGCAATCAGCCCCAGCATTTT
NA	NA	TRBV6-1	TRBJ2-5	CASRTGHPQETQYF	TGTGCCAGCAGAACGGGACATCCCCAAGAGACCCAGTACTTC
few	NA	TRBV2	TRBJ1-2	CASTMEDYGYTF	TGTGCCAGCACCATGGAGGACTATGGCTACACCTTC
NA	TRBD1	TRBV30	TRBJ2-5	CALGTGGSETQYF	TGTGCCTTAGGGACAGGGGGTTCGGAGACCCAGTACTTC
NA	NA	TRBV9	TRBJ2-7	CASSAGGTNYEQYF	TGTGCCAGCAGCGCCGGAGGGACCAATTACGAGCAGTACTTC
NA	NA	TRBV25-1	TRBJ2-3	CASTRTETTDTQYF	TGTGCCAGCACCAGGACAGAGACCACAGATACGCAGTATTTT
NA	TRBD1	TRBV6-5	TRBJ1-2	CASSGQGLYGYTF	TGTGCCAGCAGCGGACAGGGGTTATATGGCTACACCTTC
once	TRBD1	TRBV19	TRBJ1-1	CASSIQDRGGTEAFF	TGTGCCAGTAGTATCCAGGACAGGGGAGGGACTGAAGCTTTCTTT
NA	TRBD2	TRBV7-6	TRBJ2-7	CASSYQTSGSYEQYF	TGTGCCAGCAGCTACCAGACTAGCGGGAGTTACGAGCAGTACTTC
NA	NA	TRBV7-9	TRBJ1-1	CASNPASAFF	TGTGCCAGCAACCCGGCCTCAGCTTTCTTT
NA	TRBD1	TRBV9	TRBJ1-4	CASSGGTGGEKLFF	TGTGCCAGCAGCGGCGGGACAGGGGGTGAAAAACTGTTTTTT
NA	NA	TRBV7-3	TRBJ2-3	CASSLIGRSTDTQYF	TGTGCCAGCAGCTTAATCGGGCGAAGCACAGATACGCAGTATTTT
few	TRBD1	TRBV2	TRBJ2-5	CASSLGTASRQETQYF	TGTGCCAGCAGCCTAGGGACAGCCTCCCGGCAAGAGACCCAGTACTTC
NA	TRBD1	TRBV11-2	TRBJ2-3	CASSSNRDRGQYF	TGTGCCAGCAGCTCAAACCGGGACAGGGGGCAGTATTTT
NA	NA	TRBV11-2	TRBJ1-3	CASSPAWGGGNTIYF	TGTGCCAGCAGCCCAGCGTGGGGTGGGGGAAACACCATATATTTT